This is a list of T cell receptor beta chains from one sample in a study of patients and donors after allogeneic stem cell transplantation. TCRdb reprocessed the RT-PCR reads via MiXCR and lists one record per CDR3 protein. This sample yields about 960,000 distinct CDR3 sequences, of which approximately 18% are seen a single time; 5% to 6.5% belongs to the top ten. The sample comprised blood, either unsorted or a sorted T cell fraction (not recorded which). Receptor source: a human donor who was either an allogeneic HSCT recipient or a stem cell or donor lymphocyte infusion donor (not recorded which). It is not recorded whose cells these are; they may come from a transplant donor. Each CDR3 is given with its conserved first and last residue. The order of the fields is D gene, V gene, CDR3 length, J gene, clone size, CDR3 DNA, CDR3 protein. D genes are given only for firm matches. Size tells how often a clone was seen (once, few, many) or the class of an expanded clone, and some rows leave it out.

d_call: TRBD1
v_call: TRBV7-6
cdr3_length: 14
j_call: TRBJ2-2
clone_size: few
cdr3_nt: TGTGCCAGCAGCAAAAACGACAGGGCCGGGGAGCTGTTTTTT
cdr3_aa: CASSKNDRAGELFF

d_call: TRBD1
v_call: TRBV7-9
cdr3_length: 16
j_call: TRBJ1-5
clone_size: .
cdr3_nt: TGTGCCAGCAGCACTACTGGGACAGTTAGCAATCAGCCCCAGCATTTT
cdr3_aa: CASSTTGTVSNQPQHF

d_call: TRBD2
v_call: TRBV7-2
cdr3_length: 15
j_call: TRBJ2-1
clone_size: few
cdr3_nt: TGTGCCAGCAGCTTAGCTAGCGGGAGCCCTAATGAGCAGTTCTTC
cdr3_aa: CASSLASGSPNEQFF

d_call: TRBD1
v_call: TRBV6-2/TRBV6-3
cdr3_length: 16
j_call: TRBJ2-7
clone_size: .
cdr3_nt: TGTGCCAGCAGTTCCCGTCGGGACAGGGGAAGGGACGAGCAGTACTTC
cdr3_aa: CASSSRRDRGRDEQYF

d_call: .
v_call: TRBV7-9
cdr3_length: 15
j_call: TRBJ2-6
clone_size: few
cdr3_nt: TGTGCCAGCAGCTTAGCTCCATCTGGGGCCAACGTCCTGACTTTC
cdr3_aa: CASSLAPSGANVLTF

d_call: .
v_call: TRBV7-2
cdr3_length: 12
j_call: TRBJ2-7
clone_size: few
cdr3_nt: TGTGCCAGCAGCTTCCAACCCTACGAGCAGTACTTC
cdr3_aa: CASSFQPYEQYF

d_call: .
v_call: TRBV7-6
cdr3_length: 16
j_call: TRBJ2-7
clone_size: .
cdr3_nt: TGTGCCAGCAGCGCATACGATATCGGGGTAACCTACGAGCAGTACTTC
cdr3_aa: CASSAYDIGVTYEQYF

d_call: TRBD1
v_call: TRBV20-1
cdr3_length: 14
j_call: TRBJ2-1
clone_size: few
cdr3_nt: TGCAGTGCTCTTCAGGGGGCTTCCTACAATGAGCAGTTCTTC
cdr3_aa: CSALQGASYNEQFF

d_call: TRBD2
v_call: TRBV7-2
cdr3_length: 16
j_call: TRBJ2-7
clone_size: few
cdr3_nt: TGTGCCAGCAGCAGCTCTAGCGGGAGCGGCTCCTACGAGCAGTACTTC
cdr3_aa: CASSSSSGSGSYEQYF

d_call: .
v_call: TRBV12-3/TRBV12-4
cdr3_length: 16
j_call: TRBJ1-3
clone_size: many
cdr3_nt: TGTGCCAGTCGGTCGGCAGGGGCCACTTCTGGAAACACCATATATTTT
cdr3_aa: CASRSAGATSGNTIYF

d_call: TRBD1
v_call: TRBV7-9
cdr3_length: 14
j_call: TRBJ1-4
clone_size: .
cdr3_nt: TGTGCCAGCAGCCAGCGGGGGGGACAGGAAAAACTGTTTTTT
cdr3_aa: CASSQRGGQEKLFF

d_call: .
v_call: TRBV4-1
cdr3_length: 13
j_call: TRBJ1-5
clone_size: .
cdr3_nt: TGCGCCAGCAGCCCGTCAGGGAGGCAGCCCCAGCATTTT
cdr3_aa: CASSPSGRQPQHF

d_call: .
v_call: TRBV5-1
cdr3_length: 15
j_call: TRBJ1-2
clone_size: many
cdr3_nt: TGCGCCAGCAGCGTGGGACTCCTCGTGGGCTATGGCTACACCTTC
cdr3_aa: CASSVGLLVGYGYTF

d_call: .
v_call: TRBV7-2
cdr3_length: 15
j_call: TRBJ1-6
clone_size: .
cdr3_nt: TGTGCCAGCAGCTTAGTGCGGCTCTATAATTCACCCCTCCACTTT
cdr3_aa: CASSLVRLYNSPLHF